The T cell receptor (beta chain) under discussion was sequenced for a study of T cell changes during pregnancy in multiple sclerosis. The CDR3 is made up of 15 amino acids. Repertoires were generated with immunoSEQ multiplex PCR, while TCRdb's copy carries only in-frame clones and drops some. The sample holds roughly 39,000 clones, more than 75% seen once. The clonotype comes from a female donor with multiple sclerosis, enrolled in a pregnancy study. Sequencing was performed on PBMCs (not recorded whether the cells were cultured). The chain joins TRBV1 to TRBJ2-1; TRBD2 was called by the table and not checked on the DNA. TRBV1 is noted as a pseudogene. CDR3 coding DNA: TGCACTAGACTCATGCCAAGAGGCTCCTACAATGAGCAGTTCTTC. The encoded protein is CTRLMPRGSYNEQFF.